This T cell receptor beta chain appears in the sequencing data of a study of tumor-infiltrating lymphocytes in oesophageal squamous cell carcinoma. This clonotype turned up a few times. TCRdb reprocessed the PCR reads via MiXCR and lists one record per CDR3 protein. In the table there are some 16,000 distinct CDR3 sequences, more than 50% of which are singletons. Per the germline V gene, CDR1 is MNHNS and CDR2 is SASEGT. There are 18 residues in the CDR3. V was pared by 2 bases and J by 1 base, with 10 bases of the junction left unmatched. The sequencing input was esophageal tumor tissue. J is TRBJ2-5 and V is TRBV6-1; 10 nucleotides agree with TRBD2. The receptor was derived from a male donor with esophageal squamous cell carcinoma. The CDR3 sequence: CASSEWPSGSGIQETQYF. In nucleotides, the CDR3 is TGTGCCAGCAGTGAATGGCCTAGCGGGAGCGGGATCCAAGAGACCCAGTACTTC.